The present T cell receptor beta chain was sequenced within a study of breast tumors, draining lymph nodes, adjacent tissues. Study results and caveats: Compared with lymph nodes, tumors were less diverse; compared with nontumor tissue, more. The data were judged consistent with most tumor T cells coming from lymph node and expanding in tumor. That most tumor T cells come from lymph nodes remained unproven. Luminal-like breast cancer showed significantly greater tumor-nontumor repertoire similarity than basal-like breast cancer did.

Breast cancer patients provided tissue from their axillary draining lymph nodes. Germline V gene sequence: CDR1 KGHDR, CDR2 SFDVKD. CDR3 length equals 15 residues. Trimming pared 4 bases from V and 2 bases from J, leaving 13 bases between. This clonotype was picked up many times. Its antigen remains unidentified. TCRdb re-called the multiplex PCR reads with MiXCR, one entry per CDR3 protein. The repertoire holds 150,000 to 200,000 distinct CDR3 sequences, with 30% to 40% as singletons. Material: axillary lymph node tissue. The sequence was obtained from a female donor with breast cancer. Some clones in this sample may be carry-over from other donors' samples. This sequence joins TRBV24-1 and TRBJ2-5; D is undetermined. CDR3 sequence reads: CATSDPSRPQETQYF. The CDR3, as DNA: TGTGCCACCAGTGACCCATCGAGACCTCAAGAGACCCAGTACTTC.